Detailed here is one T cell receptor (beta chain). The data derive from a study of blood T cell repertoires in COVID-19. On the study more broadly: COVID-19 samples from acute and convalescent phases originated in the United States, Italy and Spain.

J lost 5 bases, V lost 5 bases, and 5 bases had no gene match. This CDR3 has 14 residues. Germline V gene data show CDR1 as SQVTM and CDR2 as ANQGSEA. This table comes from immunoSEQ multiplex PCR, and its TCRdb copy is limited to in-frame clones, with some not included. Found here are about 310,000 clones, about 90% of them singletons; the top ten hold about 2%. The receptor was isolated from a man between 18 and 35 years old with active or convalescent COVID-19. The specimen sequenced was peripheral blood. The rearrangement uses TRBV29-1 and TRBJ1-4, with 10 bases aligning to TRBD1. The CDR3 is CSVPTGGSNEKLFF. DNA for the CDR3: TGCAGCGTTCCGACAGGGGGCTCGAATGAAAAACTGTTTTTT. The whole variable domain, filled in from reference TRBV29-1 and TRBJ1-4, reads SAVISQKPSRDICQRGTSLTIQCQVDSQVTMMFWYRQQPGQSLTLIATANQGSEATYESGFVIDKFPISRPNLTFSTLTVSNMSPEDSSIYLCSVPTGGSNEKLFFGSGTQLSVL.